This T cell receptor beta chain was identified during a study of OX40 agonist ivuxolimab in advanced cancers. General study findings and limits: Expanded clones tended on average to be more numerous among CD8+ T cells than CD4+.

Libraries were prepared by immunoSEQ multiplex PCR; TCRdb keeps only in-frame clonotypes and omits some of them. Among 65,000 to 75,000 clones, 85% were seen once, and the ten largest hold roughly 0.89%. On this clone itself: Its specificity is not known.

The source was CD4+ or CD8+ T cells sorted from blood, collected in a trial of the OX40 agonist ivuxolimab. The receptor was derived from an adult with an advanced solid tumor such as melanoma, head and neck, liver or kidney cancer.

CDR3 in amino acids: CASSPSETQYF. In DNA, the CDR3 is TGTGCCAGCAGCCCTTCGGAGACCCAGTACTTC. V usage is TRBV2 and J usage is TRBJ2-5; the D is unclear. The CDR3 runs to 11 residues. Germline V gene sequence: CDR1 SNHLY, CDR2 FYNNEI. V lost 6 bases and J lost 5, with 7 bases in between. Full variable domain (missing parts from reference TRBV2 and TRBJ2-5): EPEVTQTPSHQVTQMGQEVILRCVPISNHLYFYWYRQILGQKVEFLVSFYNNEISEKSEIFDDQFSVERPDGSNFTLKIRSTKLEDSAMYFCASSPSETQYFGPGTRLLVL.